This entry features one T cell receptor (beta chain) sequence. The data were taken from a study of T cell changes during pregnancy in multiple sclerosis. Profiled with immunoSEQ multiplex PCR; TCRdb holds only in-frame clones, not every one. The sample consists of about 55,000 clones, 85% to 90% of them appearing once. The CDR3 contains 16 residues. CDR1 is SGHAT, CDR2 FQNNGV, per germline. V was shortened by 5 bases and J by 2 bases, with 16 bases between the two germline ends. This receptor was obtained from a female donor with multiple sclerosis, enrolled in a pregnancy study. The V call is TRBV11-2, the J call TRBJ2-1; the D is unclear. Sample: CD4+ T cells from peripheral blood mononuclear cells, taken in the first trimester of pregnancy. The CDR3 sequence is CASSQILEPPYNEQFF. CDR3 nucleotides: TGTGCCAGCAGCCAAATTCTAGAGCCCCCCTACAATGAGCAGTTCTTC. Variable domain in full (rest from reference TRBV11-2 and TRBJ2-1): EAGVAQSPRYKIIEKRQSVAFWCNPISGHATLYWYQQILGQGPKLLIQFQNNGVVDDSQLPKDRFSAERLKGVDSTLKIQPAKLEDSAVYLCASSQILEPPYNEQFFGPGTRLTVL.